This T cell receptor beta chain stems from a study of blood T cell repertoires in COVID-19. Study-level background: Collection of acute and convalescent COVID-19 samples took place in the United States, Italy and Spain. T cells, B-cell-depleted T cells, or PBMCs supplied cDNA or gDNA.

Produced via immunoSEQ multiplex PCR; TCRdb's table is partial and in-frame only. The sample contains fewer than 60,000 clones, around 92% of which appear only once. The CDR3 is 16 residues long. Trimming removed 2 bases at V and 6 bases at J, with 19 bases between. Germline CDR1 is SEHNR and CDR2 is FQNEAQ (reference sequence). This TCR came from a human donor in a cohort sampled during active COVID-19. The sequenced sample was peripheral blood. The rearrangement links TRBV7-9 to TRBJ2-5; D possibly corresponds to TRBD2 (5 bases). The CDR3 bases are TGTGCCAGCAGCTTACGGTGGACTGGTGGGGAGAAGACCCAGTACTTC. This gives the protein CASSLRWTGGEKTQYF.